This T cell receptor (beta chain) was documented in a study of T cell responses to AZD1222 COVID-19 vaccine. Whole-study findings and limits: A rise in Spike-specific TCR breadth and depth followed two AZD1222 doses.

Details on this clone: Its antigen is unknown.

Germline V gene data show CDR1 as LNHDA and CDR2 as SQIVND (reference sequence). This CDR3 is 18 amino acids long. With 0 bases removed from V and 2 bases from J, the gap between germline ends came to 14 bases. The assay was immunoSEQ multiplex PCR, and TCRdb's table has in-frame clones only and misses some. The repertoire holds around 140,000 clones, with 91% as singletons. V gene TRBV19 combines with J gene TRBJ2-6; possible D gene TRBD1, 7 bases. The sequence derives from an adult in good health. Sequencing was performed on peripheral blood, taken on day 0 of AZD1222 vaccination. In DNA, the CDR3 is TGTGCCAGTAGTATAGATTCCAGGGGGAGGACTGGGGCCAACGTCCTGACTTTC. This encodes CASSIDSRGRTGANVLTF.